The clone carrying this TCR beta chain was recorded once. Its antigen remains unidentified. A much larger clonotype is one base distant, so this may be a read error. This record comes from a study of blood T cells in healthy people across ages. Then a second PCR, running roughly 7 to 11 cycles, was carried out with a sample-barcoded 5' primer and a J-beta primer mix. A 12-random-nucleotide template-switch adaptor tagged each cDNA molecule. Researchers report that each sample yielded at least 3 million CDR3-containing paired-end reads. TCRdb analysed the 5' RACE reads with MiXCR anew, one entry per CDR3 protein. The sample has about 730,000 distinct CDR3 sequences, about 40% seen once; the top ten hold 20% to 25%. General study findings and limits: Per million T cells, the diversity of TCR beta decreased roughly linearly as age advanced. Long-lived donors had more naive CD4+ cells and higher diversity than aged donors.

This CDR3 contains 11 residues. The V and J ends lost 8 bases and 2 bases respectively, with 5 bases between them. The germline CDR1 and CDR2 sequences are MGHDK and SYGVNS. The chain joins TRBV25-1 to TRBJ2-3; no firm D call. The sample comprised blood. The receptor's source is a woman aged 55-70 years in good health. CDR3 loop: CASGFTDTQYF. In DNA form, the CDR3 reads TGTGCCAGCGGATTCACAGATACGCAGTATTTT.